Following are 10 T cell receptor beta chains from one sample sequenced in a study of T cells in Graves' hyperthyroidism and ophthalmopathy. Amplified TCR beta CDR3 regions derived from RNA transcripts. First-round RT-PCR with HTBI primers amplified the TCR CDR3 region. TCRdb used MiXCR to reprocess the multiplex PCR reads, holding one entry per CDR3 protein. Of about 350,000 distinct CDR3 sequences listed, approximately 15% are singletons. Sample: blood. These TCRs come from a woman aged 30 to 39 with Graves' hyperthyroidism.

This clonotype showed up just once. The chain is built from TRBV4-2 and TRBJ2-2, with a tentative D call TRBD2 (6 bases). V was shortened by 1 base and J by 2 bases, with 8 bases between the two germline ends. Germline lookup yields CDR1 LGHNA and CDR2 YNFKEQ. This CDR3 contains 15 residues. The CDR3 sequence is CASSQAGVNTGELFF. In DNA, the CDR3 is TGTGCCAGCAGCCAAGCGGGAGTCAACACCGGGGAGCTGTTTTTT.

This clonotype has a count of ten or more. The chain uses TRBV12-3 or TRBV12-4 and TRBJ1-2; D is uncertain. The CDR3 has 10 residues. With 6 bases removed from V and 5 bases from J, the gap between germline ends came to 4 bases. CDR3 nucleotides: TGTGCCAGCAGACTTTATGGCTACACCTTC. Translating gives CASRLYGYTF.

The chain's CDR3 is CASSLPLTGSNQPQHF. DNA of the CDR3: TGTGCCAGCAGCCTTCCCCTTACTGGGAGCAATCAGCCCCAGCATTTT. This chain connects TRBV28 to TRBJ1-5; D is uncertain. Looked up from germline, CDR1 is MDHEN and CDR2 is SYDVKM. The CDR3 totals 16 residues. V lost 6 bases, J lost 1 base, and 16 bases lay in between.

V usage is TRBV5-1 and J usage is TRBJ1-2; weak D call: TRBD1 (5 bases). V lost 4 bases, J lost 5 bases, and 12 bases lay in between. The CDR3 is 13 residues long. Per the germline V gene, CDR1 is SGHRS and CDR2 is YFSETQ. In DNA, the CDR3 is TGCGCCAGCAGCGGCGACAGAGCTTATGGCTACACCTTC. Its protein is CASSGDRAYGYTF.

The chain employs TRBV4-3 and TRBJ2-3; 7 bases fit TRBD2. CDR1 LGHNA and CDR2 YSLEER come from the germline V gene. The CDR3 has 12 amino acids. V shed 10 bases and J 3 bases; nucleotides not matched to a gene: 4. The CDR3 DNA follows: TGCGCCAACAAGCGGGAAACAGATACGCAGTATTTT. Its protein product is CANKRETDTQYF.

This sequence joins TRBV7-9 and TRBJ1-1; no clear D. The germline CDR1 and CDR2 sequences are SEHNR and FQNEAQ (reference sequence). The CDR3 covers 14 residues. V was pared by 5 bases and J by 6 bases, with 16 bases between. The DNA for the CDR3 is TGTGCCAGCAGCCAGGCGCGGGGTATCTCTGAAGCTTTCTTT. Translation gives CASSQARGISEAFF.

The chain has TRBV6-2 or TRBV6-3 and TRBJ2-7; D unresolved. The germline CDR1 and CDR2 sequences are MNHEY and SVGEGT. Trimming left V 7 bases short and J 4 bases short, with 20 bases between. The CDR3 is 15 residues long. CDR3 sequence (DNA): TGTGCCAGCACCCCGGGTCTACCCGGAATGTACGAGCAGTACTTC. Its protein is CASTPGLPGMYEQYF.

The CDR3 sequence: CASSRGSTGSYF. For the CDR3, the DNA is TGTGCCAGCAGCCGAGGGTCCACGGGCTCCTATTTT. The V gene is TRBV28, the J gene TRBJ1-3, with no clear D. The CDR3 contains 12 residues. Looked up from germline, CDR1 is MDHEN and CDR2 is SYDVKM. V was shortened by 6 bases and J by 16 bases, with 19 bases between the two germline ends. Combining the CDR3 with reference TRBV28 and TRBJ1-3 gives the whole variable domain DVKVTQSSRYLVKRTGEKVFLECVQDMDHENMFWYRQDPGLGLRLIYFSYDVKMKEKGDIPEGYSVSREKKERFSLILESASTNQTSMYLCASSRGSTGSYFGEGSWLTVV.

This clonotype turned up a few times. The chain has TRBV20-1 and TRBJ2-3, with D perhaps matching TRBD1 (6 bases). Germline assignment: CDR1 DFQATT and CDR2 SNEGSKA (reference sequence). Trimming stripped 4 bases from V and 6 bases from J, with 8 bases between. The CDR3 spans 11 residues. The CDR3 DNA reads TGCAGTGCTATTGACAGGGATACGCAGTATTTT. Its protein product is CSAIDRDTQYF.

This chain connects TRBV29-1 to TRBJ2-1; D unclear. The CDR3 covers 11 residues. Germline CDR1 reads SQVTM; CDR2 reads ANQGSEA. The V gene lost 3 bases and the J gene lost 2 bases, with 2 bases spanning the gap. The CDR3 loop reads CSVDTYNEQFF. The CDR3, as DNA: TGCAGCGTTGATACCTACAATGAGCAGTTCTTC.